The T cell receptor beta chain described here comes from a study of blood T cell repertoires in COVID-19. Study-wide background: The study drew acute and convalescent COVID-19 samples from the United States, Italy and Spain. In each case, the material was cDNA or gDNA derived from T cells, B-cell-depleted T cells, or PBMCs.

Authors' data handling: Reference gene primers were amplified, and this amplification served to estimate nucleated cell counts. Profiled with immunoSEQ multiplex PCR; TCRdb holds only in-frame clones, not every one. Clonal size and the V and J genes are those of that table, whereas D and trimming came from the DNA. Of under 500,000 clones in the sample, around 89% were seen once. CDR1 and CDR2 from the germline V gene are SGHTA and FQGTGA. V dropped 3 bases and J dropped 0 bases, with 8 bases sitting between them. CDR3 length: 14 amino acids. The V gene is TRBV7-3, the J gene TRBJ1-1; TRBD1 might be the D (5 bases). The sequenced sample was peripheral blood. The clonotype originates from a woman in her 30s with acute or convalescent COVID-19. In DNA, the CDR3 is TGTGCCAGCAGCTTGCAGGGTATGAACACTGAAGCTTTCTTT. Translated, it gives CASSLQGMNTEAFF.